A single sample is the source of the 7 T cell receptor beta chains below, sequenced in a study of human T cells and chemical hapten exposure. Time point indicated: patch test 3, about 24 weeks after DPC sensitization. Treatment of the sample: therapeutic diphenylcyclopropenone sensitization with weekly scalp DPC. TCRdb reprocessed the RACE reads via MiXCR and lists one record per CDR3 protein. In the table there are approximately 110,000 distinct CDR3 sequences, under 40% of which are singletons. The sample here was whole blood, taken in connection with sensitization to the hapten diphenylcyclopropenone (DPC). The receptors shown here come from a middle-aged man with alopecia areata. Some clones in this sample may be carry-over from other donors' samples.

This sequence joins TRBV4-1 and TRBJ1-5; 8 bases map to TRBD1. Per the germline V gene, CDR1 is MGHRA and CDR2 is YSYEKL. This CDR3 is 17 amino acids long. Trimming removed 0 bases from V and 6 bases from J; junction bases left unmatched: 10. CDR3 coding DNA: TGCGCCAGCAGCCAAGATTCGGGCAGGACAGGGCTTCAGCCCCAGCATTTT. This translates into CASSQDSGRTGLQPQHF.

The chain has TRBV12-3 or TRBV12-4 and TRBJ2-2, with TRBD1 matching over 8 bases. CDR3 length equals 15 residues. The V gene end was trimmed by 2 bases and the J gene end by 4 bases; junction bases not matched to a gene: 3. The DNA for the CDR3 is TGTGCCAGCAGTTTAAGGACAGGGTTCACCGGGGAGCTGTTTTTT. This translates into CASSLRTGFTGELFF.

The J gene is TRBJ1-1, the V gene TRBV5-1, with unresolved D. The CDR3 totals 17 residues. Germline lookup yields CDR1 SGHRS and CDR2 YFSETQ. V lost 0 bases and J 0 bases, leaving 15 bases between the germline ends. CDR3 in DNA: TGCGCCAGCAGCTTGGGTTATCGTGTAGGGTTGAACACTGAAGCTTTCTTT. Its translation: CASSLGYRVGLNTEAFF. Combining the CDR3 with reference TRBV5-1 and TRBJ1-1 gives the whole variable domain KAGVTQTPRYLIKTRGQQVTLSCSPISGHRSVSWYQQTPGQGLQFLFEYFSETQRNKGNFPGRFSGRQFSNSRSEMNVSTLELGDSALYLCASSLGYRVGLNTEAFFGQGTRLTVV.

J is TRBJ1-5 and V is TRBV6-2 or TRBV6-3; unclear D gene. Trimming took off 0 bases at V and 2 bases at J, with 11 bases between the two ends. This CDR3 has 16 amino acids. Germline CDR1 reads MNHEY; CDR2 reads SVGEGT. The CDR3 reads CASSYSPGSGNQPQHF. The CDR3 nucleotides read TGTGCCAGCAGTTACTCACCGGGGAGCGGCAATCAGCCCCAGCATTTT.

This clonotype was counted only a few times. The chain couples TRBV20-1 to TRBJ2-7, with 7 bases aligning to TRBD2. This CDR3 has 16 residues. The germline CDR1 and CDR2 sequences are DFQATT and SNEGSKA (reference sequence). The V gene end was trimmed by 5 bases and the J gene end by 5 bases; junction bases not matched to a gene: 18. CDR3 nucleotide sequence: TGCAGTGCTGTTTCGCTGGGAGGGTATTGGCGGGACGAGCAGTACTTC. Translation: CSAVSLGGYWRDEQYF.

This chain links TRBV15 with TRBJ1-5; no definite D call. The germline gives CDR1 LNHNV, CDR2 YYDKDF (reference sequence). CDR3 size: 14 residues. Trimming left V 3 bases short and J 4 bases short, with 10 bases between. CDR3 DNA sequence: TGTGCCACCAGCAGTGATGGGATTAATCAGCCCCAGCATTTT. It encodes CATSSDGINQPQHF.

The rearrangement links TRBV12-3 or TRBV12-4 to TRBJ2-1; D not certain. The CDR3 loop spans 14 amino acids. V gave up 1 base and J gave up 0 bases, with 4 bases separating them. As DNA, the CDR3 is TGTGCCAGCAGTTTAGACTTCTCCTACAATGAGCAGTTCTTC. It codes for CASSLDFSYNEQFF.